This entry lists 29 T cell receptor beta chains sequenced from one sample in a study of human T cells and chemical hapten exposure. The time point was: pre-sensitization, week 0. Stated treatment: therapeutic diphenylcyclopropenone sensitization with weekly scalp DPC. TCRdb called the RACE reads again in MiXCR, with one record for every CDR3 protein. Here the sample spans about 80,000 distinct CDR3 sequences, around 15% being singletons. The sample here was whole blood, taken in connection with sensitization to the hapten diphenylcyclopropenone (DPC). Every receptor here comes from a woman between 50 and 59 years old with alopecia areata. Some clones in this sample may be carry-over from other donors' samples.

This clonotype was picked up a small number of times. This chain uses TRBV2 with TRBJ2-6, with no clear D. V was trimmed by 6 bases and J by 0 bases, leaving 6 bases between them. Germline CDR1 and CDR2: SNHLY and FYNNEI. The CDR3 length is 14 residues. The CDR3 region has the DNA TGTGCCAGCAGAGTTCTCTCTGGGGCCAACGTCCTGACTTTC. Protein product: CASRVLSGANVLTF.

The chain employs TRBV7-2 and TRBJ1-6; D gene ambiguous. The ends were cut back, 2 bases at V and 8 bases at J, with 13 bases in the middle. The CDR3 sequence is 15 residues long. Germline V gene sequence: CDR1 SGHTA, CDR2 FQGNSA. CDR3 amino acids: CASSLTGPGDSPLHF. The CDR3 DNA reads TGTGCCAGCAGCTTAACCGGACCTGGTGATTCACCCCTCCACTTT. The full variable domain, its missing parts supplied by reference TRBV7-2 and TRBJ1-6, is GAGVSQSPSNKVTEKGKDVELRCDPISGHTALYWYRQSLGQGLEFLIYFQGNSAPDKSGLPSDRFSAERTGGSVSTLTIQRTQQEDSAVYLCASSLTGPGDSPLHFGNGTRLTVT.

This clonotype was detected only a few times. This chain links TRBV6-5 with TRBJ1-1; no reliable D call. The CDR3 spans 13 residues. Trimming pared 4 bases from V and 6 bases from J, leaving 12 bases between. The germline gives CDR1 MNHEY, CDR2 SVGAGI. The CDR3 loop is CASSSSSLSEAFF. The CDR3 DNA reads as TGTGCCAGCAGTTCCTCCAGTCTATCTGAAGCTTTCTTT.

The V gene is TRBV6-1, the J gene TRBJ2-7; tentative D call: TRBD1 (6 bases). This CDR3 comprises 14 residues. Germline values: CDR1 MNHNS, CDR2 SASEGT. Deletions cut 4 bases from V and 0 bases from J, with 10 bases between. The CDR3 nucleotides read TGTGCCAGCAGTGCGCAGGGGCACTCCTACGAGCAGTACTTC. Its translation is CASSAQGHSYEQYF.

This clonotype was observed a few times. This chain uses TRBV3-1 with TRBJ1-2; perhaps TRBD1 as D (5 bases). Trimming shortened V by 0 bases and J by 5 bases, and 13 bases separated the two germline ends. There are 15 residues in the CDR3. Germline V CDR1 and CDR2: LGHDT, YNNKEL (reference sequence). CDR3: CASSQDRGRVYGYTF. CDR3 nucleotide sequence: TGTGCCAGCAGCCAAGATCGTGGCAGGGTTTATGGCTACACCTTC.

The rearrangement links TRBV4-1 to TRBJ1-4; D remains ambiguous. Trimming took off 1 base at V and 3 bases at J, with 3 bases between the two ends. Germline CDR1 and CDR2: MGHRA and YSYEKL. The CDR3 loop spans 13 amino acids. This CDR3 reads CASSQAPNEKLFF. CDR3 in DNA: TGCGCCAGCAGCCAAGCGCCTAATGAAAAACTGTTTTTT.

The V gene is TRBV28, the J gene TRBJ1-2; D is unresolved. With 3 bases removed from V and 6 bases from J, the gap between germline ends came to 14 bases. This CDR3 is built from 14 residues. CDR1 and CDR2 from the germline V gene are MDHEN and SYDVKM. CDR3 protein: CASSFRQNRNGYTF. CDR3 bases: TGTGCCAGCAGTTTTAGACAAAATCGAAATGGCTACACCTTC.

The chain uses TRBV4-3 and TRBJ2-7; D may be TRBD1 (5 bases). The germline gives CDR1 LGHNA, CDR2 YSLEER. With 0 bases removed from V and 4 bases from J, the gap between germline ends came to 13 bases. This CDR3 has 15 residues. The CDR3 reads CASSQDRQGFYEQYF. The CDR3 coding sequence is TGCGCCAGCAGCCAAGACCGGCAGGGCTTTTACGAGCAGTACTTC.

The chain links TRBV29-1 to TRBJ1-2, with D uncertain. The CDR3 length is 12 residues. Germline V gene lookup returns CDR1 SQVTM and CDR2 ANQGSEA. V lost 0 bases and J 8 bases, leaving 10 bases between the germline ends. As DNA, the CDR3 is TGCAGCGTTGAAGATGGCGGTAAAGGCTACACCTTC. Amino acid sequence: CSVEDGGKGYTF.

The genes are TRBV4-1 and TRBJ1-6; D call uncertain. Germline V CDR1 and CDR2: MGHRA, YSYEKL. V was clipped by 1 base and J by 7 bases, with 17 bases between them. The CDR3 contains 17 residues. CDR3 bases: TGCGCCAGCAGCCAAGCTCACCCCCGCGGAGCAAATTCACCCCTCCACTTT. Encoded protein: CASSQAHPRGANSPLHF.

The chain carries TRBV29-1 and TRBJ2-5; D ambiguous. In germline, CDR1 is SQVTM, CDR2 ANQGSEA. CDR3 size: 12 residues. Trimming cost V 7 bases and J 5 bases, with 14 bases left between them. CDR3 loop: CSAREITETQYF. CDR3 coding DNA: TGCAGCGCCAGAGAGATCACGGAGACCCAGTACTTC.

The CDR3 region has the DNA TGCAGCGTCCGGGCCCTCACCGGGGAGCTGTTTTTT. Translated: CSVRALTGELFF. J is TRBJ2-2 and V is TRBV29-1; D gene unclear. This CDR3 has 12 amino acids. Germline CDR1 and CDR2: SQVTM and ANQGSEA. Trimming removed 6 bases from V and 4 bases from J, with 9 bases in between.

This clonotype has only a few counts. The gene calls are TRBV6-5 and TRBJ2-1; possibly TRBD2 for D (6 bases). The germline V gene encodes CDR1 MNHEY and CDR2 SVGAGI. The CDR3 sequence is 16 residues long. The V end lost 0 bases, the J end lost 1 base, and 10 bases lay between the germline ends. The CDR3 nucleotides read TGTGCCAGCAGTTACTCGTGGGGGAGGTCCTACAATGAGCAGTTCTTC. Translating it yields CASSYSWGRSYNEQFF.

This chain uses TRBV20-1 with TRBJ1-1, with D perhaps TRBD1 (5 bases). CDR3 length: 11 residues. Germline CDR1 DFQATT, CDR2 SNEGSKA (reference sequence). CDR3 sequence (DNA): TGCAGCGCCGGGGGAAACACTGAAGCTTTCTTT. Translated: CSAGGNTEAFF.

This clonotype was seen more than once but under ten times. The gene calls are TRBV5-1 and TRBJ2-3; 7 bases align to TRBD1. Germline V gene sequence: CDR1 SGHRS, CDR2 YFSETQ. The CDR3 is made up of 14 amino acids. V was clipped by 4 bases and J by 1 base; unmatched bases: 3. The CDR3 loop reads CASSRDSGTDTQYF. CDR3 DNA: TGCGCCAGCAGCAGGGACAGCGGCACAGATACGCAGTATTTT.

This clonotype was seen only a few times. The rearrangement links TRBV12-3 or TRBV12-4 to TRBJ1-4; 7 bases map to TRBD1. V lost 5 bases to trimming and J lost 4 bases; unmatched junction nucleotides: 16. The CDR3 contains 18 residues. The CDR3 region has the DNA TGTGCCAGCAGTCTCAGGACAGGCCGGATGAATAGTAATGAAAAACTGTTTTTT. This sequence encodes CASSLRTGRMNSNEKLFF.

J is TRBJ1-6 and V is TRBV9; tentative D call: TRBD1 (6 bases). The ends were cut back, 3 bases at V and 0 bases at J, with 16 bases in the middle. Per the germline V gene, CDR1 is SGDLS and CDR2 is YYNGEE. The CDR3 is made up of 18 amino acids. CDR3 DNA: TGTGCCAGCAGCGACAGGGTGGAGGAGGGCTCCTATAATTCACCCCTCCACTTT. It encodes CASSDRVEEGSYNSPLHF.

Only a few counts were recorded for this clonotype. The rearrangement uses TRBV29-1 and TRBJ1-1; TRBD1 matches 7 bases. This CDR3 region has 13 residues. Germline V gene lookup returns CDR1 SQVTM and CDR2 ANQGSEA. Trimming cost V 0 bases and J 11 bases; bases outside gene matches: 9. CDR3 amino acids: CSVEDGQVISAFF. The DNA for the CDR3 is TGCAGCGTTGAAGATGGACAGGTTATATCGGCTTTCTTT. The full variable domain, with the rest looked up from reference TRBV29-1 and TRBJ1-1, is SAVISQKPSRDICQRGTSLTIQCQVDSQVTMMFWYRQQPGQSLTLIATANQGSEATYESGFVIDKFPISRPNLTFSTLTVSNMSPEDSSIYLCSVEDGQVISAFFGQGTRLTVV.

The chain uses TRBV29-1 and TRBJ1-1; 7 nucleotides agree with TRBD1. The V and J ends lost 4 bases and 1 base, in that order; junction bases with no gene match: 3. Looked up from germline, CDR1 is SQVTM and CDR2 is ANQGSEA. The CDR3 runs 13 residues. CDR3 bases: TGCAGCGTTGCCCAGGGGGGGAACACTGAAGCTTTCTTT. Residues: CSVAQGGNTEAFF. Looking up the rest from reference TRBV29-1 and TRBJ1-1 gives the full variable domain: SAVISQKPSRDICQRGTSLTIQCQVDSQVTMMFWYRQQPGQSLTLIATANQGSEATYESGFVIDKFPISRPNLTFSTLTVSNMSPEDSSIYLCSVAQGGNTEAFFGQGTRLTVV.

In this sample, this clonotype turned up many times. This rearrangement joins TRBV18 to TRBJ2-3; no firm D call. Per the germline V gene, CDR1 is KGHSH and CDR2 is LQKENI. The CDR3 totals 14 residues. Trimming took off 0 bases at V and 3 bases at J, with 7 bases between the two ends. CDR3 loop: CASSPPPLTDTQYF. CDR3 in DNA: TGTGCCAGCTCACCACCGCCACTGACAGATACGCAGTATTTT. Combining the CDR3 with reference TRBV18 and TRBJ2-3 gives the whole variable domain NAGVMQNPRHLVRRRGQEARLRCSPMKGHSHVYWYRQLPEEGLKFMVYLQKENIIDESGMPKERFSAEFPKEGPSILRIQQVVRGDSAAYFCASSPPPLTDTQYFGPGTRLTVL.

This clonotype was observed a few times. The chain has TRBV29-1 and TRBJ2-1; D gene unclear. Germline V gene lookup returns CDR1 SQVTM and CDR2 ANQGSEA. V was trimmed by 4 bases and J by 9 bases, leaving 10 bases between them. This CDR3 region has 11 residues. DNA for the CDR3: TGCAGCGTTGTTCTAGTTCCTGAGCAGTTCTTC. It codes for CSVVLVPEQFF.

This chain uses TRBV12-3 or TRBV12-4 with TRBJ2-1; TRBD1 matches at 8 bases. Trimming took 3 bases from V and 15 from J; bases not matched to a gene: 4. The CDR3 is made up of 11 amino acids. DNA of the CDR3: TGTGCCAGCAGTTTGGGACAGGACGCGTTCTTC. Translating gives CASSLGQDAFF.

In DNA, the CDR3 is TGTGCCAGCAGCTTAGGACTAGCGGGGCCAGATACGCAGTATTTT. Translated: CASSLGLAGPDTQYF. The J gene is TRBJ2-3, the V gene TRBV7-2, with TRBD2 matching 11 bases. Per the germline V gene, CDR1 is SGHTA and CDR2 is FQGNSA. V was clipped by 1 base and J by 4 bases; unmatched bases: 1. The CDR3 is 15 residues long.

V usage is TRBV20-1 and J usage is TRBJ2-3; a weak D match, TRBD2 (5 bases). Between the trimmed V and J ends, which lost 4 bases and 5 bases, there was a span of 19 bases. Germline CDR1 DFQATT, CDR2 SNEGSKA (reference sequence). The CDR3 extends over 15 amino acids. CDR3 bases: TGCAGTGCTATTTACGCGGCGGGCCCCCTAGATACGCAGTATTTT. This codes for CSAIYAAGPLDTQYF.

The genes are TRBV7-2 and TRBJ2-7; D is unresolved. Germline values: CDR1 SGHTA, CDR2 FQGNSA. The V end was cut by 5 bases, the J end by 0 bases, with 8 bases between. This CDR3 comprises 13 residues. In DNA, the CDR3 is TGTGCCAGCAGCCTCGCTTACTCCTACGAGCAGTACTTC. As protein: CASSLAYSYEQYF.

V is TRBV6-5 and J is TRBJ2-2; 14 bases align to TRBD2. Trimming cost V 0 bases and J 4 bases; bases outside gene matches: 1. CDR3 size: 17 residues. Per the germline V gene, CDR1 is MNHEY and CDR2 is SVGAGI. In nucleotides, the CDR3 is TGTGCCAGCAGTTACTCGGGACTAGCGGGAGTCACCGGGGAGCTGTTTTTT. Protein: CASSYSGLAGVTGELFF.

This clonotype was counted a few times. The rearrangement joins TRBV5-1 to TRBJ2-7; TRBD1 is a possible D gene (5 bases). Germline V CDR1 and CDR2: SGHRS, YFSETQ. The CDR3 extends over 16 amino acids. V lost 0 bases and J lost 3, with 16 bases in between. CDR3 sequence: CASSLASAGRLYEQYF. The DNA of the CDR3 is TGCGCCAGCAGCTTGGCCTCGGCAGGGCGCCTCTACGAGCAGTACTTC.

CDR3 loop: CATSRAGGGTGSYNQPQHF. In DNA form, the CDR3 reads TGTGCCACCAGCAGAGCGGGGGGTGGGACAGGGTCCTACAATCAGCCCCAGCATTTT. The chain uses TRBV15 and TRBJ1-5; 9 nucleotides match TRBD1. Per the germline V gene, CDR1 is LNHNV and CDR2 is YYDKDF (reference sequence). The V and J ends lost 1 base and 3 bases, in that order; junction bases with no gene match: 13. This CDR3 is 19 amino acids long.

By its share, this clonotype is medium-sized. The chain has TRBV29-1 and TRBJ2-7; possibly TRBD1 or TRBD2 for D (5 bases each). Germline V gene data show CDR1 as SQVTM and CDR2 as ANQGSEA. Trimming stripped 1 base from V and 7 bases from J, with 11 bases between. This CDR3 spans 12 amino acids. The CDR3 here is CSVEGGPKEQYF. CDR3 coding DNA: TGCAGCGTTGAAGGGGGACCCAAGGAGCAGTACTTC.